The clone carrying this T cell receptor beta chain has just one count. Each recovered donor of Cohort 3 presented with two negative PCRs, clearance, or symptom resolution. Germline V CDR1 and CDR2: MDHEN, SYDVKM. The ends were cut back, 5 bases at V and 4 bases at J, with 17 bases in the middle. The CDR3 covers 15 residues. The sample comes from a study of blood T cell repertoires in COVID-19. The data were produced by immunoSEQ multiplex PCR, yet TCRdb's version contains in-frame clones alone and is incomplete. The sample includes about 140,000 clones, 60% to 80% of them seen just once. V usage is TRBV28 and J usage is TRBJ1-1; the D gene is possibly TRBD1 (5 bases). The sequence derives from a woman aged 50 to 65 who had recovered from COVID-19. What was sequenced was PBMCs or T cells enriched from blood (not recorded which). CDR3 DNA: TGTGCCAGCAGTCTCAATCAGGGCAGGAGCACTGAAGCTTTCTTT. Translated, it gives CASSLNQGRSTEAFF.